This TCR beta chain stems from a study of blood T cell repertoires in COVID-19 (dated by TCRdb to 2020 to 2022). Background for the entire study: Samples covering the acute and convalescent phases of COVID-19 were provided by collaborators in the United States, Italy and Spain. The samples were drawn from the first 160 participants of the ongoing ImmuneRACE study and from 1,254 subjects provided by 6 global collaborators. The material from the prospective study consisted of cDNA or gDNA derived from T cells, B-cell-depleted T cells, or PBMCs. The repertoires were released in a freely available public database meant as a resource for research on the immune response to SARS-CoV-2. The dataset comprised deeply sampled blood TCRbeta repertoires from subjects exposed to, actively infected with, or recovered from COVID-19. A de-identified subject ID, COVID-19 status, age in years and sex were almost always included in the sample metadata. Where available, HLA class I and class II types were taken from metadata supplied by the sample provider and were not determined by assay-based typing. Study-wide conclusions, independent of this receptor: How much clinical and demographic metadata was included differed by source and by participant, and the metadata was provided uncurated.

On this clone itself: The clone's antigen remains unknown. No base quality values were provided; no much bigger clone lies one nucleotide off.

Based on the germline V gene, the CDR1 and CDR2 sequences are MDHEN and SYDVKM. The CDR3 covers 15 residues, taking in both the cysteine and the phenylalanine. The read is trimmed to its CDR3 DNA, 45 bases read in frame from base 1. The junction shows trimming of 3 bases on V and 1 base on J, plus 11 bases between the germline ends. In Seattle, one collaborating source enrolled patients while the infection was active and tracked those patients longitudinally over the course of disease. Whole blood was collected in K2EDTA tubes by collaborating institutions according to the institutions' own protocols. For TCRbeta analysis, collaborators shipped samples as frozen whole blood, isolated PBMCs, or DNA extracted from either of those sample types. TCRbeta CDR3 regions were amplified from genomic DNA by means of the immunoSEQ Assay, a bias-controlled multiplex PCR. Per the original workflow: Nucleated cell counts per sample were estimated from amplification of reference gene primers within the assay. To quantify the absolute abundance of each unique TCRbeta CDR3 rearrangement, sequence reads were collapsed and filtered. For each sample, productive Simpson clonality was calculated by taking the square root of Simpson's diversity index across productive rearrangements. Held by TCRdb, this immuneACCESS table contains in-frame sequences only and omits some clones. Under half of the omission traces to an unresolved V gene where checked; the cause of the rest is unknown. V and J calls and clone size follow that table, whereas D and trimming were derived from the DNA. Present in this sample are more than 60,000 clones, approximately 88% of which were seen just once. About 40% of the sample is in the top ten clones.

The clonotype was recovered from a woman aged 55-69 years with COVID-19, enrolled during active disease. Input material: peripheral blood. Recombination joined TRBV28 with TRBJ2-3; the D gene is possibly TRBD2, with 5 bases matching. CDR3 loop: CASSFFLSGTDTQYF. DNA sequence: TGTGCCAGCAGTTTTTTCCTTAGCGGCACAGATACGCAGTATTTT. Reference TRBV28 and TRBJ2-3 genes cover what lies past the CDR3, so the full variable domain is DVKVTQSSRYLVKRTGEKVFLECVQDMDHENMFWYRQDPGLGLRLIYFSYDVKMKEKGDIPEGYSVSREKKERFSLILESASTNQTSMYLCASSFFLSGTDTQYFGPGTRLTVL.